These T cell receptor beta chains were read from a single sample in a study of cytomegalovirus exposure and HLA in healthy donors. TCRdb's table, derived via immunoSEQ multiplex PCR, lists solely in-frame clones and lacks some. The repertoire consists of 150,000 to 200,000 clones, with roughly 86% occurring once and the leading ten covering approximately 1.7%. The sequencing input was PBMCs. The receptor set was obtained from a woman aged 18-29 years in good health and CMV-seronegative. Both conserved end residues are part of each CDR3. Fields, in order: D gene, V gene, J gene, clone size, CDR3 protein, CDR3 DNA. A D gene is named only where the DNA matches it firmly. Size is omitted from some rows. Given values are once, few, many or a class for expanded clones.

-	TRBV30	TRBJ2-1	-	CAWSVPTGNEQFF	TGTGCCTGGAGTGTACCGACAGGCAATGAGCAGTTCTTC
-	TRBV29-1	TRBJ1-1	-	CSGRKGMGTEAFF	TGCAGCGGGAGAAAGGGGATGGGCACTGAAGCTTTCTTT
TRBD1	TRBV19	TRBJ2-5	-	CASSTHSTGATQYF	TGTGCCAGTAGTACCCATTCGACAGGGGCGACCCAGTACTTC
TRBD1	TRBV19	TRBJ2-7	-	CASTPRTGAASKQYF	TGTGCCAGTACTCCCCGGACAGGGGCGGCCAGTAAGCAGTACTTC
TRBD1	TRBV28	TRBJ1-2	few	CASSPRQGARGYTF	TGTGCCAGCAGTCCAAGACAGGGGGCGCGTGGCTACACCTTC
-	TRBV27	TRBJ1-2	-	CASSYRGAYGYTF	TGTGCCAGCAGTTACCGGGGGGCCTATGGCTACACCTTC
-	TRBV2	TRBJ2-5	-	CASSELRGQRDEETQYF	TGTGCCAGCAGTGAACTCAGGGGGCAGCGGGATGAGGAGACCCAGTACTTC
TRBD1	TRBV7-9	TRBJ1-1	-	CASSSIHRGTEAFF	TGTGCCAGCAGCTCGATCCACAGGGGGACTGAAGCTTTCTTT
-	TRBV7-9	TRBJ2-1	-	CASSLIDSGGLHYNEQFF	TGTGCCAGCAGCTTAATTGACAGTGGAGGGCTACATTACAATGAGCAGTTCTTC
-	TRBV5-1	TRBJ2-7	-	CASSPGLIYEQYF	TGCGCCAGCAGCCCGGGACTGATCTACGAGCAGTACTTC
-	TRBV19	TRBJ2-2	-	CASSILAGELFF	TGTGCCAGTAGTATCTTAGCCGGGGAGCTGTTTTTT
TRBD1	TRBV5-4	TRBJ2-7	-	CASSWGQGTLSYEQYF	TGTGCCAGCAGCTGGGGACAGGGGACCCTCTCCTACGAGCAGTACTTC
TRBD2	TRBV6-5	TRBJ2-2	-	CASSSGLDQRTGELFF	TGTGCCAGCAGTTCCGGACTAGACCAGAGGACCGGGGAGCTGTTTTTT
TRBD1	TRBV10-3	TRBJ2-7	-	CAISPGTGGYEQYF	TGTGCCATCAGCCCCGGGACAGGAGGTTACGAGCAGTACTTC
TRBD1	TRBV5-1	TRBJ2-3	-	CASSTDRVGYTQYF	TGCGCCAGCAGCACGGACAGGGTGGGGTATACGCAGTATTTT
-	TRBV6-5	TRBJ1-4	-	CASSWVVGGGNQKLFF	TGTGCCAGCAGTTGGGTCGTAGGGGGGGGTAATCAAAAACTGTTTTTT
-	TRBV27	TRBJ1-1	-	CASSGRGGVGEAFF	TGTGCCAGCAGTGGGAGAGGGGGAGTTGGTGAAGCTTTCTTT
-	TRBV9	TRBJ2-1	once	CASSVARLDYNEQFF	TGTGCCAGCAGCGTAGCTCGACTAGACTACAATGAGCAGTTCTTC
TRBD1	TRBV28	TRBJ2-7	-	CASSPGTGPHEQYF	TGTGCCAGCAGCCCCGGGACAGGGCCCCACGAGCAGTACTTC
TRBD2	TRBV11-2	TRBJ2-2	once	CASSPGGAGELFF	TGTGCCAGCAGCCCGGGGGGGGCCGGGGAGCTGTTTTTT
TRBD2	TRBV7-8	TRBJ2-5	-	CASSLLEAGGQETQYF	TGTGCCAGCAGTCTCCTAGAAGCGGGAGGCCAAGAGACCCAGTACTTC
-	TRBV11-3	TRBJ2-4	-	CASSLDAGSGGIQYF	TGTGCCAGCAGCTTAGATGCCGGTTCCGGGGGCATTCAGTACTTC
TRBD1	TRBV5-4	TRBJ1-3	-	CASSMEGQGGGNTIYF	TGTGCCAGCAGCATGGAGGGACAGGGGGGCGGAAACACCATATATTTT
TRBD1	TRBV2	TRBJ2-2	-	CASIWDRANTGELFF	TGTGCCAGCATTTGGGACAGGGCGAACACCGGGGAGCTGTTTTTT
-	TRBV6-1	TRBJ2-3	-	CASSRAITSTDTQYF	TGTGCCAGCAGCCGAGCGATTACTAGCACAGATACGCAGTATTTT
TRBD2	TRBV4-1	TRBJ2-7	few	CASARVGLAGTLEQYF	TGCGCCAGCGCCAGGGTCGGGCTAGCGGGGACCCTCGAGCAGTACTTC
-	TRBV11-3	TRBJ1-1	-	CASSLQGNTEAFF	TGTGCCAGCAGCTTACAGGGGAACACTGAAGCTTTCTTT
-	TRBV7-8	TRBJ2-7	-	CASSLRLGAYEQYF	TGTGCCAGCAGCTTAAGGTTGGGGGCCTACGAGCAGTACTTC
TRBD1	TRBV29-1	TRBJ1-2	-	CSVVHWGRGDGYTF	TGCAGCGTTGTACATTGGGGCAGGGGGGATGGCTACACCTTC
-	TRBV29-1	TRBJ1-2	-	CSVELRANYGYTF	TGCAGCGTTGAATTAAGAGCTAACTATGGCTACACCTTC
TRBD2	TRBV6-5	TRBJ2-1	-	CASSYSSSGGAREQFF	TGTGCCAGCAGTTACAGTTCTAGCGGGGGGGCCCGAGAGCAGTTCTTC
TRBD2	TRBV18	TRBJ2-1	-	CASSPPSGRDNEQFF	TGTGCCAGCTCCCCCCCTAGCGGGAGGGACAATGAGCAGTTCTTC
TRBD1	TRBV6-1	TRBJ1-2	-	CASSWTGEGGYTF	TGTGCCAGCAGTTGGACAGGGGAAGGGGGCTACACCTTC
-	TRBV7-7	TRBJ2-7	-	CASSFTDRGGEQYF	TGTGCTAGCAGCTTCACCGATAGAGGGGGCGAGCAGTACTTC
TRBD1	TRBV2	TRBJ2-7	-	CASSAGQGLLYEQYF	TGTGCCAGCAGCGCGGGACAGGGGCTTCTCTACGAGCAGTACTTC
TRBD2	TRBV4-2	TRBJ2-1	-	CASSQDMLAGKITEQFF	TGTGCCAGCAGCCAAGATATGCTAGCGGGAAAGATCACTGAGCAGTTCTTC
-	TRBV10-3	TRBJ2-3	-	CAISESSGDTQYF	TGTGCCATCAGTGAGTCGAGCGGGGATACGCAGTATTTT
-	TRBV7-9	TRBJ1-1	-	CASSLDRFKDTEAFF	TGTGCCAGCAGCTTAGACAGGTTCAAGGACACTGAAGCTTTCTTT
-	TRBV6-1	TRBJ1-2	-	CASSEVSGFYTF	TGTGCCAGCAGTGAAGTGTCGGGATTCTACACCTTC
-	TRBV6-1	TRBJ2-5	-	CASSEAGAQETQYF	TGTGCCAGCAGTGAAGCAGGGGCCCAAGAGACCCAGTACTTC
-	TRBV5-1	TRBJ2-2	-	CASSPSLGNTGELFF	TGCGCCAGCAGCCCCTCATTGGGCAACACCGGGGAGCTGTTTTTT
TRBD2	TRBV5-5	TRBJ2-7	once	CASSHGGGGYEQYF	TGTGCCAGCAGTCACGGGGGGGGAGGCTACGAGCAGTACTTC
TRBD1	TRBV4-2	TRBJ1-2	once	CASSHPTPTGGQHGYTF	TGTGCCAGCAGCCATCCCACCCCGACAGGGGGACAACATGGCTACACCTTC
-	TRBV6-1	TRBJ1-2	-	CASGVWRSVKQRDYGYTF	TGTGCCAGCGGTGTTTGGAGGAGTGTCAAGCAGAGGGACTATGGCTACACCTTC
TRBD1	TRBV29-1	TRBJ1-2	-	CSVASGTAYGYTF	TGCAGCGTTGCCTCCGGGACAGCCTATGGCTACACCTTC
-	TRBV30	TRBJ2-7	once	CAWRRTVYEQYF	TGTGCCTGGAGGAGGACAGTCTACGAGCAGTACTTC
-	TRBV29-1	TRBJ2-5	-	CSVDGPGQETQYF	TGCAGCGTTGATGGGCCAGGGCAAGAGACCCAGTACTTC
TRBD1	TRBV6-5	TRBJ1-4	once	CASSYTRGRQEKLFF	TGTGCCAGCAGTTATACCAGGGGGCGTCAAGAAAAACTGTTTTTT
-	TRBV4-1	TRBJ1-2	once	CASSQPKKGLAYGYTF	TGCGCCAGCAGCCAGCCAAAAAAGGGACTTGCCTATGGCTACACCTTC
-	TRBV19	TRBJ1-3	-	CASSMSGFSGNTIYF	TGTGCCAGTAGTATGTCAGGGTTCTCTGGAAACACCATATATTTT
TRBD1	TRBV6-6	TRBJ2-5	-	CASSVQGEYQETQYF	TGTGCCAGCAGTGTACAGGGGGAGTACCAAGAGACCCAGTACTTC
TRBD1	TRBV19	TRBJ2-4	-	CASSPWTGKLAKNIQYF	TGTGCCAGTAGTCCATGGACAGGGAAACTAGCCAAAAACATTCAGTACTTC
-	TRBV12-5	TRBJ2-4	-	CASGLVMGRNIQYF	-
-	TRBV4-3	TRBJ1-1	-	CASSQESGPRDTEAFF	TGCGCCAGCAGCCAAGAATCGGGCCCCAGGGACACTGAAGCTTTCTTT
TRBD2	TRBV10-2	TRBJ2-5	-	CASSESLWDRGEKETQYF	TGCGCCAGCAGTGAGTCCTTATGGGACCGGGGGGAGAAAGAGACCCAGTACTTC
-	TRBV11-2	TRBJ1-6	once	CASSLAREGSPLHF	TGTGCCAGCAGCTTAGCCAGGGAAGGTTCACCCCTCCACTTT
TRBD2	TRBV6-1	TRBJ2-7	-	CASDRTSGNYEQYF	TGTGCCAGCGATAGGACTAGCGGGAATTACGAGCAGTACTTC